The T cell receptor (beta chain) described here comes from a study of radiotherapy plus CTLA-4 blockade in lung cancer. Using immunoSEQ multiplex PCR, the repertoire was profiled, and TCRdb retains in-frame clones only, with some absent. The table records 70,000 to 90,000 clones, around nine tenths of them present only once. The CDR3 extends over 15 amino acids. Germline V gene data show CDR1 as SNHLY and CDR2 as FYNNEI. J lost 3 bases, V lost 5 bases, and 7 bases had no gene match. The chain is built from TRBV2 and TRBJ2-3; 8 bases agree with TRBD2. The source is a human donor with non-small cell lung cancer who had stable disease on radiotherapy plus ipilimumab. Sequenced here: peripheral blood, sampled from a patient treated with radiotherapy plus ipilimumab. The DNA of the CDR3 is TGTGCCAGCAGTCGGACGGGAGGGCCGACAGATACGCAGTATTTT. Residues: CASSRTGGPTDTQYF.